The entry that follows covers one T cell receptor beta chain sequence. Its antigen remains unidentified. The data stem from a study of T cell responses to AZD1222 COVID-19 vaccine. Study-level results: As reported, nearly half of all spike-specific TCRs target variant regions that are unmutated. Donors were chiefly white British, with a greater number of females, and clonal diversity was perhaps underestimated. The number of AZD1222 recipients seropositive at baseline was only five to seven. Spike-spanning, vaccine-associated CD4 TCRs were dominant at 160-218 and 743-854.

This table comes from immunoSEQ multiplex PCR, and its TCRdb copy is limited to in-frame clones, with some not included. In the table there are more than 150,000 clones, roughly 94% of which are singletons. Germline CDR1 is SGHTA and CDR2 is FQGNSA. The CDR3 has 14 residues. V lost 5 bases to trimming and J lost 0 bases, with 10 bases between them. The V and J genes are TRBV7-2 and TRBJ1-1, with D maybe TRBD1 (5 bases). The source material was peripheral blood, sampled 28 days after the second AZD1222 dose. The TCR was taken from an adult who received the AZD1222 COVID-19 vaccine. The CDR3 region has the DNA TGTGCCAGCAGCCCTGGGACGGTGAACACTGAAGCTTTCTTT. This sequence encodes CASSPGTVNTEAFF.